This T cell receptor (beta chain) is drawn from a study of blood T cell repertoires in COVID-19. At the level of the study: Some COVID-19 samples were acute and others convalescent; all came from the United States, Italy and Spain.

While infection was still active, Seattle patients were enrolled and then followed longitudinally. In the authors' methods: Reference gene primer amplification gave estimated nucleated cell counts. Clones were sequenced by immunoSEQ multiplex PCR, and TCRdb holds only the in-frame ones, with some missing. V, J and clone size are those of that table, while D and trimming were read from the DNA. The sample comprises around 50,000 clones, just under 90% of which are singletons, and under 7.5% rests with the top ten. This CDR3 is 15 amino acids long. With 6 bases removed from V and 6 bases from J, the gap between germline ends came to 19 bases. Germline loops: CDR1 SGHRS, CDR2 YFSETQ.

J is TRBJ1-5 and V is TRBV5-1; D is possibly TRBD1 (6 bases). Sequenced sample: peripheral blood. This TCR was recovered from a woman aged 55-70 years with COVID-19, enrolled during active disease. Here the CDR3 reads CASTGTARGVQPQHF. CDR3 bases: TGCGCCAGCACCGGGACCGCCAGGGGTGTTCAGCCCCAGCATTTT.